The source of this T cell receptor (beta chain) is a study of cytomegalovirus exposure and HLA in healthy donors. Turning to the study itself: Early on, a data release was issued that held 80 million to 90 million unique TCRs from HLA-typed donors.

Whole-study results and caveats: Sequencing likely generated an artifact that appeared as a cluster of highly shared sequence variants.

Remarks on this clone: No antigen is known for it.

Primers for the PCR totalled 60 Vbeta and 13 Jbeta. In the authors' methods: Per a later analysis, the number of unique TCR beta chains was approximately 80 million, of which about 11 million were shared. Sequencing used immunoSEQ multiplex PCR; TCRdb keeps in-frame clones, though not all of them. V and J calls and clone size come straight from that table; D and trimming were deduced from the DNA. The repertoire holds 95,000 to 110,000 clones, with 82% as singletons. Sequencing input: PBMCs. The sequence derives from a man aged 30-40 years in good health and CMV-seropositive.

CDR3 residues: CAWSAAAGNQPQHF. CDR3 sequence (DNA): TGTGCCTGGAGTGCGGCTGCGGGCAATCAGCCCCAGCATTTT. The rearrangement joins TRBV30 to TRBJ1-5; no clear D gene. The CDR3 length is 14 residues. The V end lost 1 base, the J end lost 2 bases, and 9 bases lay between the germline ends. Per germline, CDR1 GTSNPN and CDR2 SVGIG (reference sequence).